What follows are 21 T cell receptor beta chains derived from one specimen sequenced in a study of response to subunit inactivated influenza vaccine (dated by TCRdb to the late 2010s). The library was produced with RT-PCR. Sequencing took place on an Illumina HiSeq 2500. TCRdb took the public reads, trimmed them with fastp at Q25, ran MiXCR for clone calling and kept in-frame beta chains. Each CDR3 protein gets just one entry, which takes the most common genes and DNA from the rows behind it. In all, the sample holds 400,000 to 650,000 distinct CDR3 sequences, and around 7.9% of those were seen once. The ten most abundant clones make up around 13% of the sample. This sample comprised PBMCs from blood, obtained about 24 months after vaccination. These receptors originate from a man aged 45-69 years who received an inactivated influenza vaccine. Donor details come from another sample of the same person, matched by shared clones.

This clonotype has a count of ten or more. The CDR3 bases are TGCGCCAGCAGCCAAGATCTCCGGGAGACCCAGTACTTC. Its protein is CASSQDLRETQYF. The V gene is TRBV4-3, the J gene TRBJ2-5; no clear D gene. CDR1 and CDR2 from the germline V gene are LGHNA and YSLEER. Deletions cut 0 bases from V and 5 bases from J, with 7 bases between. This CDR3 is built from 13 residues.

The chain is built from TRBV12-3 or TRBV12-4 and TRBJ1-5, with 9 bases identical to TRBD1. This CDR3 region has 13 residues. The junction had 5 bases not matched to a gene; V was cut back by 7 bases and J by 7 bases. Here the CDR3 DNA reads TGTGCCAGCATGGACAGGGGTGGACAGCCCCAGCATTTT. It specifies CASMDRGGQPQHF.

The CDR3 DNA reads TGTGCCAGCAGCGAGACGGGGGCGGGCGGGGAGCTGTTTTTT. Its translation is CASSETGAGGELFF. This chain uses TRBV6-1 with TRBJ2-2; either TRBD1 or TRBD2 may fit D (6 bases each). CDR3 length: 14 residues. Germline assignment: CDR1 MNHNS and CDR2 SASEGT. The V gene lost 6 bases and the J gene lost 7 bases, with 15 bases spanning the gap.

This chain links TRBV29-1 with TRBJ1-1, with D possibly TRBD1 on 5 matching bases. Germline loops: CDR1 SQVTM, CDR2 ANQGSEA. The CDR3 contains 16 residues. Between the trimmed V and J ends, which lost 7 bases and 0 bases, there was a span of 21 bases. The CDR3 DNA reads TGCAGCGCCTTGTATGGGAATCGGGGCATGAACACTGAAGCTTTCTTT. Translating it yields CSALYGNRGMNTEAFF.

This rearrangement joins TRBV13 to TRBJ1-6; the match to TRBD1 covers 8 bases. The CDR3 spans 17 residues. From germline, CDR1 is PRHDT and CDR2 FYEKMQ (reference sequence). Trimming removed 5 bases from V and 1 base from J; junction bases left unmatched: 7. CDR3 sequence: CASSTRTGWSYNSPLHF. CDR3 sequence (DNA): TGTGCCAGCAGCACTAGGACAGGGTGGTCCTATAATTCACCCCTCCACTTT.

The V gene is TRBV20-1, the J gene TRBJ2-3; 9 bases agree with TRBD2. Germline CDR1 is DFQATT and CDR2 is SNEGSKA (reference sequence). The length of the CDR3 is 14 residues. V shed 6 bases and J 2 bases; nucleotides not matched to a gene: 6. CDR3 in DNA: TGCAGTGCAAATAGCGGGGGACACACAGATACGCAGTATTTT. Protein: CSANSGGHTDTQYF.

This clonotype has more than one count but fewer than ten. The chain combines TRBV20-1 with TRBJ1-3; no firm D call. V lost 4 bases and J lost 4, with 8 bases in between. The CDR3 runs 12 residues. Germline CDR1 DFQATT, CDR2 SNEGSKA (reference sequence). Written as DNA, the CDR3 is TGCAGTGCTATGGTTGGGGGAAACACCATATATTTT. Translating gives CSAMVGGNTIYF.

The gene calls are TRBV30 and TRBJ2-7, with D tentatively TRBD2 (5 bases). The ends were cut back, 2 bases at V and 2 bases at J, with 10 bases in the middle. The CDR3 is 13 residues long. CDR1 is GTSNPN and CDR2 is SVGIG in the germline V gene (reference sequence). In nucleotides, the CDR3 is TGTGCCTGGAGTCCGGGGATTACCTACGAGCAGTACTTC. This encodes CAWSPGITYEQYF.

This clonotype was counted at least ten times. This chain uses TRBV11-2 with TRBJ2-3; D is undetermined. Germline-derived CDR1 and CDR2 are SGHAT and FQNNGV. Trimming took 3 bases from V and 6 from J, leaving 10 bases between them. The CDR3 sequence is 13 residues long. In DNA, the CDR3 is TGTGCCAGCAGCTTCGAGACGGCTGATACGCAGTATTTT. As protein: CASSFETADTQYF. The entire variable domain, with the rest obtained from reference TRBV11-2 and TRBJ2-3, is as follows: EAGVAQSPRYKIIEKRQSVAFWCNPISGHATLYWYQQILGQGPKLLIQFQNNGVVDDSQLPKDRFSAERLKGVDSTLKIQPAKLEDSAVYLCASSFETADTQYFGPGTRLTVL.

In its sample, this clonotype was seen a few times. V usage is TRBV1 and J usage is TRBJ1-5; TRBD1 was called by the table and not checked on the DNA. TRBV1 is annotated as a pseudogene. The CDR3 consists of 14 residues. Written as DNA, the CDR3 is TGCACCAGCAGCCAACCGAGGGGTAATCAGCCCCAGCATTTT. It specifies CTSSQPRGNQPQHF.

The gene calls are TRBV5-1 and TRBJ2-1, with TRBD2 matching 13 bases. Trimming at V came to 6 bases and at J to 8 bases, leaving 5 bases not matched to a gene. The germline V gene encodes CDR1 SGHRS and CDR2 YFSETQ. The CDR3 has 14 residues. The CDR3 sequence is CASTPGLAGHEQFF. CDR3 DNA sequence: TGCGCCAGCACCCCGGGACTAGCGGGACATGAGCAGTTCTTC.

The genes are TRBV6-2 or TRBV6-3 and TRBJ2-7; 7 bases line up with TRBD2. CDR3 length: 14 amino acids. Germline CDR1 MNHEY, CDR2 SVGEGT. V lost 2 bases, J lost 2 bases, and 3 bases stayed unmatched. The CDR3 region is CASSYSAGAYEQYF. CDR3 coding DNA: TGTGCCAGCAGTTACAGTGCGGGAGCCTACGAGCAGTACTTC.

This clonotype came up many times. This chain uses TRBV7-9 with TRBJ2-3, with 9 bases lining up with TRBD2. The germline gives CDR1 SEHNR, CDR2 FQNEAQ (reference sequence). V trimming: 6 bases; J trimming: 0 bases; junction bases outside the gene matches: 7. The length of the CDR3 is 16 residues. CDR3 in amino acids: CASRPSSGRSTDTQYF. The CDR3, as DNA: TGTGCCAGCAGACCGAGTAGCGGGAGAAGCACAGATACGCAGTATTTT.

This clonotype was counted at least ten times. The J gene is TRBJ2-5, the V gene TRBV9; D possibly uses TRBD1 or TRBD2 (5 bases each). The CDR3 runs to 15 residues. Germline assignment: CDR1 SGDLS and CDR2 YYNGEE. With 4 bases removed from V and 4 bases from J, the gap between germline ends came to 17 bases. The CDR3 DNA reads TGTGCCAGCAGCCTCGGGACGATGGTGGGAGAGACCCAGTACTTC. It encodes CASSLGTMVGETQYF.

Ten or more counts support this clonotype. The V call is TRBV14, the J call TRBJ2-5; the D call may be TRBD1 or TRBD2 (5 bases each). This CDR3 spans 15 amino acids. Trimming left V 3 bases short and J 2 bases short, with 13 bases between. Germline values: CDR1 SGHDN, CDR2 FVKESK. CDR3 in amino acids: CASSQRGQIQETQYF. In nucleotides, the CDR3 is TGTGCCAGCAGCCAGAGGGGTCAGATACAAGAGACCCAGTACTTC.

As for this clonotype: Since the CDR3 does not end with the conserved phenylalanine or tryptophan, this likely comes from a read error. The genes are TRBV20-1 and TRBJ1-1; D call uncertain. Per germline, CDR1 DFQATT and CDR2 SNEGSKA (reference sequence). This CDR3 comprises 13 residues. The V and J ends lost 5 bases and 4 bases respectively, with 14 bases between them. CDR3 sequence reads: CSAAGILSTEAFL. In DNA form, the CDR3 reads TGCAGTGCTGCAGGTATCCTGAGCACTGAAGCTTTCTTA.

This clonotype has only a few counts. The rearrangement links TRBV6-5 to TRBJ2-1; D might be TRBD1 (6 bases). Between the trimmed V and J ends, which lost 0 bases and 10 bases, there was a span of 13 bases. The germline V gene has CDR1 MNHEY and CDR2 SVGAGI. The CDR3 is 14 amino acids. The chain's CDR3 is CASSYSRGTGEQFF. The CDR3 DNA reads as TGTGCCAGCAGTTACTCGAGGGGGACGGGAGAGCAGTTCTTC.

The chain recombines TRBV7-9 with TRBJ2-2, with D unresolved. Trimming cost V 1 base and J 5 bases, with 8 bases left between them. Germline V gene data show CDR1 as SEHNR and CDR2 as FQNEAQ (reference sequence). This CDR3 contains 14 residues. The CDR3 loop reads CASSLGSKTGELFF. The CDR3, as DNA: TGTGCCAGCAGCTTAGGTTCCAAGACCGGGGAGCTGTTTTTT.

This clonotype has more than one count but fewer than ten. The V call is TRBV7-9, the J call TRBJ2-5; D is undetermined. V dropped 1 base and J dropped 5 bases, with 14 bases sitting between them. This CDR3 has 15 amino acids. Germline V gene sequence: CDR1 SEHNR, CDR2 FQNEAQ (reference sequence). The CDR3 sequence is CASSLGQHLRETQYF. In DNA, the CDR3 is TGTGCCAGCAGCTTAGGCCAGCACCTGAGGGAGACCCAGTACTTC.

This clonotype has more than one count but fewer than ten. V usage is TRBV7-2 and J usage is TRBJ1-6; 7 bases fit TRBD1. The junction had 4 bases not matched to a gene; V was cut back by 4 bases and J by 7 bases. This CDR3 has 14 amino acids. The germline CDR1 and CDR2 sequences are SGHTA and FQGNSA. The CDR3: CASSSRQGNSPLHF. The CDR3 coding sequence is TGTGCCAGCAGCTCCCGACAGGGCAATTCACCCCTCCACTTT.

This sequence joins TRBV12-3 or TRBV12-4 and TRBJ1-1; 9 bases are a match to TRBD1. After removal of 6 bases from V and 1 base from J, the junction contained 12 bases not matched to a gene. This CDR3 region has 17 residues. The CDR3 loop reads CASSTFGQGKKNTEAFF. CDR3 in DNA: TGTGCCAGCAGCACCTTCGGACAGGGGAAAAAGAACACTGAAGCTTTCTTT.